The entry below gives a single T cell receptor (beta chain) sequence along with its context. Its antigen remains unidentified. Per-base quality was not reported, and no clone a single base away is much larger than it. The immunoSEQ Assay, a bias-controlled multiplex PCR, was used to amplify TCRbeta CDR3 regions from genomic DNA. In the source study's methods: The number of nucleated cells in each sample was estimated by amplification of reference gene primers within the assay. To quantify the absolute abundance of each unique TCRbeta CDR3 rearrangement, sequence reads were collapsed and filtered. For each sample, productive Simpson clonality was calculated by taking the square root of Simpson's diversity index across productive rearrangements. In TCRdb, the immuneACCESS table is reduced to in-frame sequences with V and J assigned. These tables do not hold every clone; where another copy was compared, an unresolved V gene accounts for under half, and the others remain unexplained. Clone size and the V and J calls come from that table; the DNA yielded D and trimming. The table for this sample lists 150,000 to 200,000 clones; approximately 95% of them were counted only once. The leading ten clones occupy about 2% of the sample.

One collaborating source in Seattle enrolled patients during active infection and followed them longitudinally through the course of disease. Each collaborating institution followed its own protocols to collect whole blood in K2EDTA tubes. For TCRbeta analysis, collaborators shipped samples as frozen whole blood, isolated PBMCs, or DNA extracted from either of those sample types. V is reduced by 0 bases and J by 2 bases, leaving a spacing of 10 bases between them. The CDR3 holds 15 amino acids from the cysteine to the phenylalanine. The sequence is cut down to CDR3 DNA, 45 bases in frame from base 1. The germline V gene provides CDR1 MNHEY and CDR2 SVGEGT. The sample belongs to a study of blood T cell repertoires in COVID-19 (dated by TCRdb to the early 2020s). The study in broad terms: Samples from collaborators originated in the United States, Italy and Spain and spanned both the acute and convalescent phases of COVID-19. The prospective study material was composed of cDNA or gDNA derived from T cells, B-cell-depleted T cells, or PBMCs. The dataset comprised deeply sampled blood TCRbeta repertoires from subjects exposed to, actively infected with, or recovered from COVID-19. The repertoires were released in a freely available public database meant as a resource for research on the immune response to SARS-CoV-2. Samples came from the ongoing ImmuneRACE study (first 160 participants) plus 1,254 subjects from 6 global collaborators. Nearly every sample came with metadata listing a de-identified subject ID, COVID-19 status, age in years and sex. Where available, HLA class I and class II types were taken from metadata supplied by the sample provider and were not determined by assay-based typing.

Study-level results and caveats: How much clinical and demographic metadata was included differed by source and by participant, and the metadata was provided uncurated.

The rearrangement combines TRBV6-2 or TRBV6-3 with TRBJ1-2; the D gene lacks a confident call. This clonotype was sampled from an older woman with COVID-19, enrolled during active disease. Specimen: peripheral blood. The DNA sequence reads TGTGCCAGCAGTTACTCGCTTCAGGCGAACTATGGCTACACCTTC. This codes for CASSYSLQANYGYTF.